These 30 T cell receptor beta chains came from one sample sequenced in a study of blood T cell repertoires in COVID-19. Profiled with immunoSEQ multiplex PCR; TCRdb holds only in-frame clones, not every one. The repertoire has approximately 140,000 clones, around nine tenths of them found once; the top ten carry about 2%. Sequencing was performed on peripheral blood. The receptors were sampled from a man aged 65 to 85 with active COVID-19.

The rearrangement links TRBV28 to TRBJ1-1, with D possibly TRBD1 on 6 matching bases. V was clipped by 3 bases and J by 1 base, with 12 bases between them. This CDR3 has 15 amino acids. Per germline, CDR1 MDHEN and CDR2 SYDVKM. The CDR3 nucleotides read TGTGCCAGCAGTTTCCTGAGGGGGACGAACACTGAAGCTTTCTTT. Its protein product is CASSFLRGTNTEAFF. Drawing the rest from reference TRBV28 and TRBJ1-1, the complete variable domain is DVKVTQSSRYLVKRTGEKVFLECVQDMDHENMFWYRQDPGLGLRLIYFSYDVKMKEKGDIPEGYSVSREKKERFSLILESASTNQTSMYLCASSFLRGTNTEAFFGQGTRLTVV.

V is TRBV19 and J is TRBJ1-2; 8 bases are a match to TRBD1. V dropped 5 bases and J dropped 3; count of bases not matched to a gene: 8. The CDR3 loop spans 15 amino acids. Germline CDR1 and CDR2: LNHDA and SQIVND (reference sequence). CDR3 in amino acids: CASSVSGGLDYGYTF. The DNA for the CDR3 is TGTGCCAGTAGTGTTTCAGGGGGCTTGGACTATGGCTACACCTTC.

CDR3 amino acids: CASSPFTVNTEAFF. CDR3 coding DNA: TGTGCCAGCAGTCCTTTTACGGTGAACACTGAAGCTTTCTTT. The chain recombines TRBV6-5 with TRBJ1-1; no firm D call. The germline V gene has CDR1 MNHEY and CDR2 SVGAGI. The germline V and J ends were trimmed by 5 bases and 0 bases, with 10 bases remaining between them. This CDR3 region has 14 residues.

This clone was found many times. This chain uses TRBV28 with TRBJ1-1; D is uncertain. V gave up 9 bases and J gave up 1 base, with 9 bases separating them. The CDR3 is made up of 12 amino acids. The germline CDR1 and CDR2 sequences are MDHEN and SYDVKM. The CDR3 DNA reads TGTGCCAGTCAACTCGAGAACACTGAAGCTTTCTTT. This encodes CASQLENTEAFF.

The rearrangement uses TRBV6-5 and TRBJ2-2; 10 bases fit TRBD2. CDR1 and CDR2 (germline): MNHEY, SVGAGI. Trimming removed 6 bases from V and 4 bases from J; junction bases left unmatched: 2. The CDR3 spans 14 residues. The CDR3, as DNA: TGTGCCAGCAGGGGACTAGCGCCCACCGGGGAGCTGTTTTTT. Its translation: CASRGLAPTGELFF.

The chain recombines TRBV4-3 with TRBJ2-4; TRBD1 might be the D (6 bases). This CDR3 region has 16 residues. Germline V CDR1 and CDR2: LGHNA, YSLEER. The V and J ends lost 0 bases and 6 bases respectively, with 15 bases between them. The CDR3 reads CASSQDTPGRGNIQYF. CDR3 DNA: TGCGCCAGCAGCCAAGATACCCCGGGCAGGGGAAACATTCAGTACTTC.

The chain links TRBV5-4 to TRBJ2-7; a possible D gene is TRBD2 (6 bases). This CDR3 spans 12 amino acids. Germline V CDR1 and CDR2: SGHNT, YYREEE (reference sequence). The germline V and J ends were trimmed by 0 bases and 9 bases, with 10 bases remaining between them. DNA of the CDR3: TGTGCCAGCAGCTTGGGCTCCGGGGGGCAGTACTTC. It specifies CASSLGSGGQYF.

This clone showed up just a few times. This chain connects TRBV2 to TRBJ2-5; TRBD1 agrees at 7 bases. This CDR3 spans 13 amino acids. Germline V gives CDR1 SNHLY, CDR2 FYNNEI. V lost 7 bases and J lost 5; bases outside the gene matches: 7. The CDR3 DNA follows: TGTGCCAGCATTAGAGTCAGGGGGGAGACCCAGTACTTC. Amino acid sequence: CASIRVRGETQYF.

This sequence joins TRBV5-1 and TRBJ1-6, with D perhaps matching TRBD1 (5 bases). This CDR3 comprises 15 residues. V lost 5 bases to trimming and J lost 5 bases, with 14 bases between them. Germline CDR1 is SGHRS and CDR2 is YFSETQ. CDR3: CASRNSAGNNSPLHF. CDR3 sequence (DNA): TGCGCCAGCAGAAATTCAGCAGGGAATAATTCACCCCTCCACTTT.

V usage is TRBV5-1 and J usage is TRBJ2-7; D unresolved. Germline CDR1 is SGHRS and CDR2 is YFSETQ. Trimming took 0 bases from V and 0 from J, leaving 7 bases between them. CDR3 length: 14 amino acids. The CDR3 DNA follows: TGCGCCAGCAGCTTGGAACCAGGCTCCTACGAGCAGTACTTC. Protein sequence: CASSLEPGSYEQYF.

CDR3 sequence (DNA): TGTGCCAGCAGCCAGACTACAACAGAGTATAGCAATCAGCCCCAGCATTTT. As protein: CASSQTTTEYSNQPQHF. The chain uses TRBV4-2 and TRBJ1-5; D unresolved. Germline CDR1 and CDR2: LGHNA and YNFKEQ. The CDR3 loop spans 17 amino acids. Trimming stripped 3 bases from V and 0 bases from J, with 15 bases between.

The chain combines TRBV6-4 with TRBJ1-6, with 8 positions matching TRBD1. This CDR3 region has 12 residues. V dropped 2 bases and J dropped 14; count of bases not matched to a gene: 2. Looked up from germline, CDR1 is MRHNA and CDR2 is SNTAGT. CDR3 protein: CASSDPQGALHF. Written as DNA, the CDR3 is TGTGCCAGCAGTGACCCACAGGGGGCCCTCCACTTT.

A single count supports this clone. The chain is built from TRBV11-2 and TRBJ2-3; TRBD2 aligns across 7 bases. The length of the CDR3 is 15 residues. Trimming removed 1 base from V and 2 bases from J; junction bases left unmatched: 3. The V gene's germline CDR1 is SGHAT and CDR2 FQNNGV. The CDR3 spells CASSLVAGATDTQYF. The CDR3 coding sequence is TGTGCCAGCAGCTTAGTTGCGGGAGCCACAGATACGCAGTATTTT.

V usage is TRBV15 and J usage is TRBJ2-7, with TRBD1 matching over 7 bases. Germline CDR1 and CDR2: LNHNV and YYDKDF (reference sequence). The CDR3 extends over 14 amino acids. V was pared by 3 bases and J by 2 bases, with 4 bases of the junction left unmatched. This CDR3 reads CATSSGDRTYEQYF. The CDR3 bases are TGTGCCACCAGCAGTGGGGACAGAACCTACGAGCAGTACTTC.

The chain uses TRBV27 and TRBJ1-2; 8 bases fit TRBD1. The CDR3 extends over 14 amino acids. J lost 4 bases, V lost 6 bases, and 7 bases had no gene match. Germline V gene lookup returns CDR1 MNHEY and CDR2 SMNVEV (reference sequence). CDR3 protein: CASSPGGRSYGYTF. The CDR3 DNA reads as TGTGCCAGCAGCCCAGGGGGCCGGAGCTATGGCTACACCTTC.

This clone was picked up one time. V is TRBV6-5 and J is TRBJ2-7; D is ambiguous. CDR3 size: 14 residues. The germline V and J ends were trimmed by 4 bases and 0 bases, with 10 bases remaining between them. Germline V CDR1 and CDR2: MNHEY, SVGAGI. CDR3 loop: CASSFTRSSYEQYF. In DNA, the CDR3 is TGTGCCAGCAGTTTCACAAGGAGCTCCTACGAGCAGTACTTC.

This sequence joins TRBV11-3 and TRBJ2-2; no firm D call. Germline-derived CDR1 and CDR2 are SGHNT and YENEEA. This CDR3 region has 13 residues. Trimming left V 4 bases short and J 2 bases short, with 5 bases between. This CDR3 is CASSSRNTGELFF. DNA of the CDR3: TGTGCCAGCAGCTCCAGAAACACCGGGGAGCTGTTTTTT.

This clone turned up a few times. The DNA for the CDR3 is TGTGCCAGCAGTACAGGGTACAGTGAAGCTTTCTTT. Residues: CASSTGYSEAFF. This sequence joins TRBV7-9 and TRBJ1-1; perhaps TRBD1 as D (6 bases). Germline V gene sequence: CDR1 SEHNR, CDR2 FQNEAQ (reference sequence). This CDR3 spans 12 amino acids. V was shortened by 6 bases and J by 7 bases, with 12 bases between the two germline ends.

The CDR3 is CASSLIAGGLVEQFF. The CDR3 DNA reads TGTGCCAGCAGTTTGATAGCGGGAGGGCTAGTTGAGCAGTTCTTC. The chain uses TRBV2 and TRBJ2-1; 11 nucleotides align to TRBD2. From germline, CDR1 is SNHLY and CDR2 FYNNEI. The CDR3 covers 15 residues. Trimming removed 5 bases from V and 9 bases from J; junction bases left unmatched: 9.

CDR3 DNA: TGTGCCAGCAGTCAGGGGGACACTGAAGCTTTCTTT. It translates to CASSQGDTEAFF. This chain links TRBV2 with TRBJ1-1; TRBD1 aligns across 7 bases. The CDR3 runs to 12 residues. With V trimmed by 5 bases and J by 3 bases, 0 bases remained unmatched. The germline V gene encodes CDR1 SNHLY and CDR2 FYNNEI.

The V gene is TRBV7-9, the J gene TRBJ1-2; D call uncertain. The CDR3 loop spans 13 amino acids. Trimming took 1 base from V and 8 from J, leaving 11 bases between them. The germline V gene has CDR1 SEHNR and CDR2 FQNEAQ (reference sequence). CDR3 amino acids: CASSLGRQEGYTF. The CDR3, as DNA: TGTGCCAGCAGCTTAGGGAGGCAGGAAGGCTACACCTTC.

The V gene is TRBV6-5, the J gene TRBJ1-3, with 7 bases aligning to TRBD1. CDR3 length: 14 amino acids. V gave up 11 bases and J gave up 4 bases; unmatched junction bases: 11. Looked up from germline, CDR1 is MNHEY and CDR2 is SVGAGI. CDR3 DNA sequence: TGTGCCGGTCTAAGGGGGCTGGGGGGAAACACCATATATTTT. Translating gives CAGLRGLGGNTIYF.

The V and J genes are TRBV12-1 and TRBJ2-1; TRBD2, the table's D call, was not compared with the DNA. TRBV12-1 is a pseudogene segment. This CDR3 spans 18 amino acids. The CDR3 DNA sequence: TGTGCCAGCAGCTTTGATCCGCATTCGGAGAGCTCCTACAATGAGCAGTTCTTC. Its protein is CASSFDPHSESSYNEQFF.

This sequence joins TRBV2 and TRBJ2-3; 10 bases are shared with TRBD1. Germline CDR1 and CDR2: SNHLY and FYNNEI. The CDR3 is made up of 16 amino acids. Trimming removed 6 bases from V and 1 base from J; junction bases left unmatched: 7. In DNA, the CDR3 is TGTGCCAGCAGATGGTTGGGACAGGGGCGCACAGATACGCAGTATTTT. Translated: CASRWLGQGRTDTQYF.

The chain links TRBV10-3 to TRBJ2-3; a weak D match, TRBD2 (5 bases). Germline V CDR1 and CDR2: ENHRY, SYGVKD. The CDR3 contains 14 residues. V was pared by 3 bases and J by 2 bases, with 9 bases between. This CDR3 reads CAISDRTYTDTQYF. In nucleotides, the CDR3 is TGTGCCATCAGTGACAGGACTTACACAGATACGCAGTATTTT.

The chain carries TRBV5-1 and TRBJ1-1, with TRBD1 matching 8 bases. V lost 4 bases to trimming and J lost 3 bases; unmatched junction nucleotides: 8. Germline CDR1 SGHRS, CDR2 YFSETQ. This CDR3 is built from 15 residues. The CDR3 spells CASSRSPTGDTEAFF. As DNA, the CDR3 is TGCGCCAGCAGCAGATCGCCGACAGGGGACACTGAAGCTTTCTTT.

V and J are TRBV12-3 or TRBV12-4 and TRBJ2-1, with 9 bases fitting TRBD2. The CDR3 contains 13 residues. J was trimmed by 9 bases and V by 11 bases; bases with no gene match: 11. The CDR3 nucleotides read TGTGCCGGAGCGGGCGGGAGGGGGGCTGAGCAGTTCTTC. Protein sequence: CAGAGGRGAEQFF.

The rearrangement links TRBV7-6 to TRBJ1-1; 10 bases are a match to TRBD1. The CDR3 runs 19 residues. V was pared by 4 bases and J by 4 bases, with 18 bases of the junction left unmatched. Germline loops: CDR1 SGHVS, CDR2 FNYEAQ. This chain's CDR3 is CASSSDGRDRGVVSTEAFF. The CDR3 DNA follows: TGTGCCAGCAGCTCAGACGGGCGGGACAGGGGTGTTGTGAGCACTGAAGCTTTCTTT. Looking up the rest from reference TRBV7-6 and TRBJ1-1 gives the full variable domain: GAGVSQSPRYKVTKRGQDVALRCDPISGHVSLYWYRQALGQGPEFLTYFNYEAQQDKSGLPNDRFSAERPEGSISTLTIQRTEQRDSAMYRCASSSDGRDRGVVSTEAFFGQGTRLTVV.

The chain joins TRBV12-3 or TRBV12-4 to TRBJ2-7; no firm D call. There are 13 residues in the CDR3. Trimming cost V 2 bases and J 3 bases, with 8 bases left between them. CDR3 coding DNA: TGTGCCAGCAGTTTACGAACAGACTACGAGCAGTACTTC. This translates into CASSLRTDYEQYF.

The chain combines TRBV3-1 (or the pseudogene TRBV3-2) with TRBJ2-1, with TRBD2 matching 9 bases. This CDR3 spans 14 amino acids. Losses at the gene ends were 0 bases for V and 6 bases for J; bases not matched to a gene: 0. The germline V gene encodes CDR1 LGHDT and CDR2 YNNKEL (reference sequence). CDR3 sequence (DNA): TGTGCCAGCAGCCAAGAGACTAGCGGCAATGAGCAGTTCTTC. Translation gives CASSQETSGNEQFF.